This entry lists 30 T cell receptor beta chains sequenced from one sample in a study of response to subunit inactivated influenza vaccine. MiXCR, run by TCRdb on the RT-PCR reads, gives a single entry per CDR3 protein. The sample has hundreds of thousands of distinct CDR3 sequences, around 11% seen once; the top ten hold 10%. The sample consisted of PBMCs from blood, taken on the day of vaccination. The receptors derive from a man aged 45-65 years who received an inactivated influenza vaccine.

The table lists this clonotype with a few counts. This rearrangement joins TRBV13 to TRBJ2-1; D call uncertain. Germline loops: CDR1 PRHDT, CDR2 FYEKMQ (reference sequence). The CDR3 is made up of 15 amino acids. V lost 4 bases and J 6 bases, leaving 16 bases between the germline ends. CDR3 loop: CASSSRGGRVNEQFF. CDR3 coding DNA: TGTGCCAGCAGCTCCCGAGGCGGCCGCGTCAATGAGCAGTTCTTC.

This clonotype was picked up many times. The CDR3 here is CASSFPPSNEQFF. DNA of the CDR3: TGTGCCAGCAGTTTCCCGCCAAGCAATGAGCAGTTCTTC. The chain employs TRBV12-3 or TRBV12-4 and TRBJ2-1; D is unresolved. V lost 3 bases and J lost 6, with 9 bases in between. There are 13 residues in the CDR3.

This clonotype appeared many times. This rearrangement joins TRBV5-1 to TRBJ2-1; unclear D gene. Looked up from germline, CDR1 is SGHRS and CDR2 is YFSETQ. This CDR3 has 12 residues. The V gene lost 4 bases and the J gene lost 2 bases, with 4 bases spanning the gap. Here the CDR3 DNA reads TGCGCCAGCAGCGAGACCTACAATGAGCAGTTCTTC. Encoded protein: CASSETYNEQFF.

This clonotype was counted a few times. The rearrangement uses TRBV5-1 and TRBJ2-6; 7 nucleotides match TRBD1. Germline CDR1 is SGHRS and CDR2 is YFSETQ. This CDR3 has 20 residues. V shed 4 bases, J shed 0 bases, and the junction held 16 bases outside the gene matches. CDR3 in amino acids: CASSGKTGLLSYSGANVLTF. DNA of the CDR3: TGCGCCAGCAGCGGCAAGACAGGGTTACTCTCCTACTCTGGGGCCAACGTCCTGACTTTC.

This clonotype was recorded a few times. The rearrangement uses TRBV5-1 and TRBJ2-1; 7 bases map to TRBD2. Per the germline V gene, CDR1 is SGHRS and CDR2 is YFSETQ. The CDR3 has 13 residues. V trimming: 4 bases; J trimming: 9 bases; junction bases outside the gene matches: 7. This CDR3 is CASSGGTNIEQFF. DNA for the CDR3: TGCGCCAGCAGCGGAGGGACTAATATTGAGCAGTTCTTC.

The V gene is TRBV7-6, the J gene TRBJ2-7; 8 bases are shared with TRBD1. Per the germline V gene, CDR1 is SGHVS and CDR2 is FNYEAQ. Trimming took 4 bases from V and 10 from J; bases not matched to a gene: 12. The CDR3 sequence is 14 residues long. The CDR3 spells CASSSGQGTSVQYF. The CDR3 DNA reads as TGTGCCAGCAGCTCCGGACAGGGTACGTCGGTACAGTACTTC.

This clonotype has just a few counts. CDR3 amino acids: CATSDRTGAYNEQFF. Written as DNA, the CDR3 is TGTGCCACCAGTGACCGGACAGGGGCCTACAATGAGCAGTTCTTC. The rearrangement uses TRBV24-1 and TRBJ2-1; 9 bases line up with TRBD1. V trimming: 4 bases; J trimming: 2 bases; junction bases outside the gene matches: 2. In germline, CDR1 is KGHDR, CDR2 SFDVKD. CDR3 length equals 15 residues.

The J gene is TRBJ2-2, the V gene TRBV5-1; D is possibly TRBD1 (6 bases). The germline CDR1 and CDR2 sequences are SGHRS and YFSETQ. Trimming pared 4 bases from V and 7 bases from J, leaving 17 bases between. The length of the CDR3 is 15 residues. The DNA of the CDR3 is TGCGCCAGCAGCCCGGGGACACCTTATGGCGGGGAGCTGTTTTTT. The encoded protein is CASSPGTPYGGELFF. The variable domain in full, completed from reference TRBV5-1 and TRBJ2-2, reads KAGVTQTPRYLIKTRGQQVTLSCSPISGHRSVSWYQQTPGQGLQFLFEYFSETQRNKGNFPGRFSGRQFSNSRSEMNVSTLELGDSALYLCASSPGTPYGGELFFGEGSRLTVL.

This chain uses TRBV6-1 with TRBJ2-1; perhaps TRBD2 as D (6 bases). The CDR3 is made up of 12 amino acids. Per germline, CDR1 MNHNS and CDR2 SASEGT. Trimming removed 9 bases at V and 8 bases at J, with 14 bases between. As DNA, the CDR3 is TGTGCCAGTAGACCTGGGGGGTATGAGCAGTTCTTC. Protein product: CASRPGGYEQFF.

This clonotype was observed a single time. The J gene is TRBJ2-5, the V gene TRBV5-6, with D possibly being TRBD1 or TRBD2 (6 bases each). The V gene lost 0 bases and the J gene lost 5 bases, with 17 bases spanning the gap. CDR1 is SGHDT, CDR2 YYEEEE, per germline. The CDR3 length is 16 residues. The CDR3 coding sequence is TGTGCCAGCAGCTTGGGTGGGTGGGGGGCCCGCGAGACCCAGTACTTC. This translates into CASSLGGWGARETQYF.

This clonotype was counted between two and nine times. The chain recombines TRBV20-1 with TRBJ2-3; 9 bases map to TRBD2. Trimming took 5 bases from V and 2 from J; bases not matched to a gene: 8. From germline, CDR1 is DFQATT and CDR2 SNEGSKA (reference sequence). The CDR3 is 15 amino acids. As DNA, the CDR3 is TGCAGTGCTGGACGCCGACTAGCGGACACAGATACGCAGTATTTT. Translating gives CSAGRRLADTDTQYF.

This clonotype was counted a few times. The rearrangement joins TRBV12-3 or TRBV12-4 to TRBJ2-5; D possibly corresponds to TRBD2 (7 bases). The CDR3 has 15 amino acids. V lost 5 bases, J lost 5 bases, and 18 bases lay in between. CDR3 sequence reads: CASSPFSGGGETQYF. In DNA, the CDR3 is TGTGCCAGCAGTCCCTTCTCGGGGGGCGGTGAGACCCAGTACTTC.

In this sample, this clonotype turned up many times. The chain uses TRBV7-8 and TRBJ1-5; TRBD1 matches at 7 bases. With 5 bases clipped from V and 2 bases from J, the junction kept 15 bases outside the gene matches. Germline CDR1 reads SGHVS; CDR2 reads FQNEAQ. The CDR3 loop spans 18 amino acids. The CDR3 protein is CASSPRFTQGPGNQPQHF. CDR3 sequence (DNA): TGTGCCAGCAGCCCTCGATTTACACAGGGGCCGGGCAATCAGCCCCAGCATTTT.

This clonotype has only a few counts. The J gene is TRBJ1-2, the V gene TRBV12-3 or TRBV12-4; D remains unclear. With 3 bases removed from V and 0 bases from J, the gap between germline ends came to 8 bases. CDR3 length: 14 amino acids. The DNA of the CDR3 is TGTGCCAGCAGTTTTCTAGAGACTAACTATGGCTACACCTTC. This codes for CASSFLETNYGYTF.

The chain combines TRBV4-2 with TRBJ1-1; D may be TRBD1 (5 bases). Trimming took off 0 bases at V and 8 bases at J, with 13 bases between the two ends. Germline lookup yields CDR1 LGHNA and CDR2 YNFKEQ. This CDR3 is built from 14 residues. CDR3 nucleotides: TGTGCCAGCAGCCAAGATCTGGGGGGACTCGAAGCTTTCTTT. Protein: CASSQDLGGLEAFF.

The chain has TRBV4-2 and TRBJ2-2, with TRBD2 identical over 8 bases. Losses at the gene ends were 1 base for V and 4 bases for J; bases not matched to a gene: 5. This CDR3 has 16 residues. In germline, CDR1 is LGHNA, CDR2 YNFKEQ. The DNA of the CDR3 is TGTGCCAGCAGCCAAGTTAACGGGGGGGCCACCGGGGAGCTGTTTTTT. Encoded protein: CASSQVNGGATGELFF.

This clonotype appeared a few times. This sequence joins TRBV7-8 and TRBJ2-4; 10 bases match TRBD1. Unmatched junction bases numbered 7, after V lost 5 bases and J lost 6 bases. Germline CDR1 and CDR2: SGHVS and FQNEAQ. There are 15 residues in the CDR3. This CDR3 reads CASSQGQGNINIQYF. The CDR3 DNA is TGTGCCAGCAGCCAGGGACAGGGGAACATAAACATTCAGTACTTC.

The chain combines TRBV20-1 with TRBJ2-7, with a tentative D call TRBD2 (6 bases). The V end lost 3 bases, the J end lost 5 bases, and 14 bases lay between the germline ends. The CDR3 covers 13 residues. Germline V CDR1 and CDR2: DFQATT, SNEGSKA (reference sequence). This chain's CDR3 is CSASGTWGNEQYF. The DNA of the CDR3 is TGCAGTGCTAGCGGGACTTGGGGTAACGAGCAGTACTTC.

As to this clonotype: This may come from a read error, since a much larger clone is one base off. The chain recombines TRBV6-1 with TRBJ2-2, with 10 bases matching TRBD2. The CDR3 has 15 residues. CDR1 and CDR2 (germline): MNHNS, SASEGT. CDR3 coding DNA: TGTGCCAGCAGGACCCTAGCGGGGGTCATCGGGGAGCTGATTTTT. It translates to CASRTLAGVIGELIF.

This clonotype was seen only a few times. The chain carries TRBV20-1 and TRBJ2-7; 7 bases agree with TRBD1. J lost 1 base, V lost 8 bases, and 8 bases had no gene match. There are 13 residues in the CDR3. Germline V CDR1 and CDR2: DFQATT, SNEGSKA (reference sequence). The CDR3 protein is CSPTRDSSYEQYF. Here the CDR3 DNA reads TGCAGTCCAACACGGGACAGTTCCTACGAGCAGTACTTC.

The chain couples TRBV20-1 to TRBJ1-5; D perhaps matches TRBD1 (5 bases). This CDR3 is 13 amino acids long. V lost 6 bases and J lost 0, with 9 bases in between. Looked up from germline, CDR1 is DFQATT and CDR2 is SNEGSKA (reference sequence). CDR3: CSAGTASNQPQHF. CDR3 bases: TGCAGTGCGGGGACGGCTAGCAATCAGCCCCAGCATTTT.

The chain carries TRBV5-1 and TRBJ1-1; unclear D gene. Trimming took 2 bases from V and 1 from J, leaving 18 bases between them. This CDR3 has 17 amino acids. Germline CDR1 is SGHRS and CDR2 is YFSETQ. The CDR3 protein is CASSLLDVPEENTEAFF. CDR3 in DNA: TGCGCCAGCAGCTTATTGGACGTTCCTGAGGAGAACACTGAAGCTTTCTTT.

The chain combines TRBV9 with TRBJ1-2; tentatively, D is TRBD1 (5 bases). Trimming cost V 3 bases and J 5 bases, with 20 bases left between them. The CDR3 loop spans 16 amino acids. Germline V gene data show CDR1 as SGDLS and CDR2 as YYNGEE. CDR3 sequence: CASSDSMGRGTYGYTF. The CDR3 DNA reads as TGTGCCAGCAGCGATAGCATGGGACGGGGGACGTATGGCTACACCTTC.

This clonotype was seen a handful of times. The chain has TRBV5-1 and TRBJ2-1; 11 bases fit TRBD2. Trimming at V came to 0 bases and at J to 4 bases, leaving 6 bases not matched to a gene. Germline values: CDR1 SGHRS, CDR2 YFSETQ. The CDR3 contains 17 residues. The CDR3 sequence: CASSLAAASGGYNEQFF. CDR3 nucleotide sequence: TGCGCCAGCAGCTTGGCCGCGGCTAGCGGGGGGTACAATGAGCAGTTCTTC. Filled out from reference TRBV5-1 and TRBJ2-1, the complete variable domain reads KAGVTQTPRYLIKTRGQQVTLSCSPISGHRSVSWYQQTPGQGLQFLFEYFSETQRNKGNFPGRFSGRQFSNSRSEMNVSTLELGDSALYLCASSLAAASGGYNEQFFGPGTRLTVL.

This clonotype was counted ten times or more. The V gene is TRBV27, the J gene TRBJ2-7; D unresolved. Between the trimmed V and J ends, which lost 1 base and 3 bases, there was a span of 10 bases. The CDR3 is made up of 14 amino acids. CDR1 MNHEY and CDR2 SMNVEV come from the germline V gene (reference sequence). DNA for the CDR3: TGTGCCAGCAGTTTATATGGGGTATACTACGAGCAGTACTTC. This encodes CASSLYGVYYEQYF.

This clonotype was seen many times. The V and J genes are TRBV7-2 and TRBJ2-5; D is possibly TRBD1 or TRBD2 (5 bases each). This CDR3 comprises 16 residues. From germline, CDR1 is SGHTA and CDR2 FQGNSA. V was trimmed by 1 base and J by 1 base, leaving 13 bases between them. Written as DNA, the CDR3 is TGTGCCAGCAGCTTAGTCCCTTATGGGGGCCAAGAGACCCAGTACTTC. Protein: CASSLVPYGGQETQYF.

This clonotype was counted many times. The rearrangement joins TRBV19 to TRBJ2-3, with D possibly being TRBD2 (7 bases). CDR3 size: 16 residues. The V end lost 6 bases, the J end lost 2 bases, and 18 bases lay between the germline ends. CDR1 is LNHDA, CDR2 SQIVND, per germline (reference sequence). The DNA for the CDR3 is TGTGCCAGTAGCCCAAGGGGGGGGCCCACCACAGATACGCAGTATTTT. The encoded protein is CASSPRGGPTTDTQYF.

V gene TRBV12-3 or TRBV12-4 combines with J gene TRBJ2-1; 7 bases agree with TRBD1. V trimming: 2 bases; J trimming: 6 bases; junction bases outside the gene matches: 13. There are 17 residues in the CDR3. The CDR3 bases are TGTGCCAGCAGTTTACGCGAGGGACAGCCGTCCGTCAATGAGCAGTTCTTC. This gives the protein CASSLREGQPSVNEQFF.

The sample holds a few counts of this clonotype. The V call is TRBV14, the J call TRBJ2-1; D is possibly TRBD1 (5 bases). Per germline, CDR1 SGHDN and CDR2 FVKESK. This CDR3 comprises 17 residues. The germline V and J ends were trimmed by 0 bases and 8 bases, with 20 bases remaining between them. The CDR3 reads CASSQDGVPGRGHEQFF. The CDR3 nucleotides are TGTGCCAGCAGCCAAGATGGGGTTCCTGGAAGGGGCCATGAGCAGTTCTTC.

The table lists this clonotype with a few counts. The rearrangement uses TRBV6-1 and TRBJ2-5; weak D call: TRBD2 (6 bases). Between the trimmed V and J ends, which lost 6 bases and 5 bases, there was a span of 19 bases. This CDR3 has 15 residues. Germline lookup yields CDR1 MNHNS and CDR2 SASEGT. The CDR3 region is CASRLGRRGAETQYF. The DNA of the CDR3 is TGTGCCAGCAGGCTCGGACGGAGGGGAGCGGAGACCCAGTACTTC.